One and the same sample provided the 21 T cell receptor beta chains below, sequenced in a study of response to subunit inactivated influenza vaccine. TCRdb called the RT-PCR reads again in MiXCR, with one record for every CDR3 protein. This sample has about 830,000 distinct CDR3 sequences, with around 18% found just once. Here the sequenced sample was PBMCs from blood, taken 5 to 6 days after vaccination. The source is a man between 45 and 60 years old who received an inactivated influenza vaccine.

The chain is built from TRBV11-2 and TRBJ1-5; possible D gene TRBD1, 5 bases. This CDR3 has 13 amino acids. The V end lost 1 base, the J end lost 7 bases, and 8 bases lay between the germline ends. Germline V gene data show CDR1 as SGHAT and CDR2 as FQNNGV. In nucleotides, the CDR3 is TGTGCCAGCAGCTTAGGGGGGTTGCAGCCCCAGCATTTT. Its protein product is CASSLGGLQPQHF.

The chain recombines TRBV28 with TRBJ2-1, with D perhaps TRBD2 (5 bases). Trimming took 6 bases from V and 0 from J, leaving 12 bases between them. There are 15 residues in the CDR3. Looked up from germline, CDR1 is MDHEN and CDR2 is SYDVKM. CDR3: CASRGERTSYNEQFF. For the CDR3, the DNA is TGTGCCAGCAGGGGAGAGCGGACCTCCTACAATGAGCAGTTCTTC.

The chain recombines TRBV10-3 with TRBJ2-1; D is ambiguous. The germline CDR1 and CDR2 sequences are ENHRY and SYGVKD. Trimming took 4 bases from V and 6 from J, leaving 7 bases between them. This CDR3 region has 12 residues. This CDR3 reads CAISGSFNEQFF. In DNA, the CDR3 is TGTGCCATCAGTGGGAGTTTCAATGAGCAGTTCTTC.

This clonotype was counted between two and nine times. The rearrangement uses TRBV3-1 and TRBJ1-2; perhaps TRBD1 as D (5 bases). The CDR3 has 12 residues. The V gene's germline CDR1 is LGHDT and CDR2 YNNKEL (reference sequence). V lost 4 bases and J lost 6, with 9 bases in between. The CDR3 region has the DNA TGTGCCAGCAGCCCCATAGGGGATGGCTACACCTTC. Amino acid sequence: CASSPIGDGYTF.

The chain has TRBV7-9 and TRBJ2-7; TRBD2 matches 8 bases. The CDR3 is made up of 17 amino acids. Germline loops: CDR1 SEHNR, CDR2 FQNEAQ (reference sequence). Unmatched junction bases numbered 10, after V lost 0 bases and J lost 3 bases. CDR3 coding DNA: TGTGCCAGCAGCTTAGCTTATACACTAGCGGAAAACTACGAGCAGTACTTC. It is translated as CASSLAYTLAENYEQYF.

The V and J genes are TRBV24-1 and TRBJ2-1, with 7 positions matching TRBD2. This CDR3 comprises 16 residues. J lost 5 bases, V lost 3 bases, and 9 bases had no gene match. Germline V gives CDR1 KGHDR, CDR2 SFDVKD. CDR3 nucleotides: TGTGCCACCAGTGATCCCACCGGGACTAAACACAATGAGCAGTTCTTC. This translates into CATSDPTGTKHNEQFF.

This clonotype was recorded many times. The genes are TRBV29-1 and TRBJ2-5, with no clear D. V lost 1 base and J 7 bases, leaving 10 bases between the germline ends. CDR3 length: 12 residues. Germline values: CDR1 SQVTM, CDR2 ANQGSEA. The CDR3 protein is CSVEVFSGTQYF. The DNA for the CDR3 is TGCAGCGTTGAAGTGTTCTCCGGGACCCAGTACTTC.

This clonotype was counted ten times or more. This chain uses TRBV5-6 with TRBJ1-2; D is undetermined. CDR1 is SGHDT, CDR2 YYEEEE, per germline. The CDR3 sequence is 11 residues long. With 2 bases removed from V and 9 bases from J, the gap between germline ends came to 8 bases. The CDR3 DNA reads TGTGCCAGCAGCTTTGGCCCCAGCTACACCTTC. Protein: CASSFGPSYTF. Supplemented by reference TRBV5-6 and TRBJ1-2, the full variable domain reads DAGVTQSPTHLIKTRGQQVTLRCSPKSGHDTVSWYQQALGQGPQFIFQYYEEEERQRGNFPDRFSGHQFPNYSSELNVNALLLGDSALYLCASSFGPSYTFGSGTRLTVV.

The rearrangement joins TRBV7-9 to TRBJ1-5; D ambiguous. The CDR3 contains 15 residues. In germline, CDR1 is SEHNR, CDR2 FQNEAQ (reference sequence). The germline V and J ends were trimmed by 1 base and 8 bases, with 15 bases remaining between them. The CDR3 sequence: CASSLGIKTREPQHF. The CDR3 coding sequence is TGTGCCAGCAGCTTAGGAATTAAGACCCGTGAGCCCCAGCATTTT.

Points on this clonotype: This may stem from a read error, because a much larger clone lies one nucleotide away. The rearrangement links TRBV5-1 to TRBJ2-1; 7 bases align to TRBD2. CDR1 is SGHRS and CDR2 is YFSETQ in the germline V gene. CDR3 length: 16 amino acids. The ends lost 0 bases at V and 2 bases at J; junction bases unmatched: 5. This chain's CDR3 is CASSLEGGRAYNEQFF. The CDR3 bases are TGCGCCAGCAGCTTGGAGGGAGGGCGCGCCTACAATGAGCAGTTCTTC.

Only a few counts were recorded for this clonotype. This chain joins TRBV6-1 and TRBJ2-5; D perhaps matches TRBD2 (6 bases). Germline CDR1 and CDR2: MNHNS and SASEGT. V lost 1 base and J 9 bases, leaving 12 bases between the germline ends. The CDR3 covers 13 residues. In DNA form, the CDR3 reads TGTGCCAGCAGTGAAGAGGGGTCGGGGGCCCAGTACTTC. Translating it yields CASSEEGSGAQYF.

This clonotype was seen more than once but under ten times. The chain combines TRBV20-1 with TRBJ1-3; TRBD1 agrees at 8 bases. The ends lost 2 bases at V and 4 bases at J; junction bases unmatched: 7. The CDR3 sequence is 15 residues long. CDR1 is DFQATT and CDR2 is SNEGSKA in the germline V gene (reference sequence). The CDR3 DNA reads TGCAGTGCTAGACCTTTCGGACAGGGAGGAAACACCATATATTTT. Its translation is CSARPFGQGGNTIYF.

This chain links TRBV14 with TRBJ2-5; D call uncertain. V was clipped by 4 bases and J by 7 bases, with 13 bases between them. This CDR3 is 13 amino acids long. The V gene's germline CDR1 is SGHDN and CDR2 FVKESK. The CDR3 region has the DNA TGTGCCAGCAGCCCACAACTTCCGGGGACCCAGTACTTC. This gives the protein CASSPQLPGTQYF.

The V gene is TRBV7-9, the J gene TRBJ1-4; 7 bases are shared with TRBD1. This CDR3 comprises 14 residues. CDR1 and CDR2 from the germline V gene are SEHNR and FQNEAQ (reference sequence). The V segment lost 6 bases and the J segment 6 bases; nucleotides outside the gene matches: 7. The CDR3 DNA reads TGTGCCAGCAGTTATACCGGGACAGATGAAAAACTGTTTTTT. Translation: CASSYTGTDEKLFF.

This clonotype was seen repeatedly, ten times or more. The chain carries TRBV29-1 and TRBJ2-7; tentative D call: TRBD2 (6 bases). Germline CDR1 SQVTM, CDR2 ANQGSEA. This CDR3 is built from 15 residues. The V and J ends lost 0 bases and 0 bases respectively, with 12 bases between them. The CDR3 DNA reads TGCAGCGTTGAAGATGTAGTAGCGGACTCCTACGAGCAGTACTTC. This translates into CSVEDVVADSYEQYF.

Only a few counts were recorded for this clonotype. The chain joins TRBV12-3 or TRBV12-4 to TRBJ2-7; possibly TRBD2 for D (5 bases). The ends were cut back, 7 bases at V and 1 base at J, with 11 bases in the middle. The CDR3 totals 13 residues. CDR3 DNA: TGTGCCAGCATGCGGGTGGGGTCCTACGAGCAGTACTTC. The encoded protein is CASMRVGSYEQYF.

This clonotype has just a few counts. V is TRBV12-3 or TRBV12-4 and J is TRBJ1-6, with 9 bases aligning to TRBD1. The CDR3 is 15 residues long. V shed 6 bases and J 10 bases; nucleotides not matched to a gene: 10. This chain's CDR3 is CASRSRGQGFSPLHF. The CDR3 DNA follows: TGTGCCAGCAGATCTAGGGGACAGGGATTCTCACCCCTCCACTTT.

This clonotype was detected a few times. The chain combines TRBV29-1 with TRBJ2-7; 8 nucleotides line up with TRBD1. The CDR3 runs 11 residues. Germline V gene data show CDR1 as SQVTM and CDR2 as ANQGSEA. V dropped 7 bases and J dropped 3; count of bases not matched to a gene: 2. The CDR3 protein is CSATGVYEQYF. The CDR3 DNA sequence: TGCAGCGCGACAGGGGTCTACGAGCAGTACTTC.

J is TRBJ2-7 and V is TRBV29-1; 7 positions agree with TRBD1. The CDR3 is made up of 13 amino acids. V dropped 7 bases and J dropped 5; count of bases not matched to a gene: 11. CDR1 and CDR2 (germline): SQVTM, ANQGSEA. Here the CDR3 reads CSAMRGPVDEQYF. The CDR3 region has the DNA TGCAGCGCAATGAGGGGGCCCGTTGACGAGCAGTACTTC.

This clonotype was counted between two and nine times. Here the CDR3 DNA reads TGCAGTGCAAAGCAACGGACTAGCGGGCCGCAAGAGACCCAGTACTTC. Translation: CSAKQRTSGPQETQYF. The V call is TRBV20-1, the J call TRBJ2-5; 11 bases are shared with TRBD2. The CDR3 is made up of 16 amino acids. V was pared by 6 bases and J by 2 bases, with 11 bases of the junction left unmatched. Germline assignment: CDR1 DFQATT and CDR2 SNEGSKA (reference sequence).

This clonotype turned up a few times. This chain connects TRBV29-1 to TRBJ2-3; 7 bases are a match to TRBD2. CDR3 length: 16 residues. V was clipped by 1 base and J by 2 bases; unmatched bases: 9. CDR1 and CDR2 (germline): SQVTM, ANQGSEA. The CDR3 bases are TGCAGCGTTGAAGGCGGACTAGATGGGGCCACAGATACGCAGTATTTT. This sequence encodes CSVEGGLDGATDTQYF.